The present T cell receptor beta chain was sequenced within a study of blood T cell repertoires in COVID-19. As for the study in general: T cells, B-cell-depleted T cells, or PBMCs supplied cDNA or gDNA.

The participants were between roughly 18 and 89 years old and came from under 25 US areas. V shed 1 base and J shed 1 base, with 5 bases lying between them. Germline loops: CDR1 SGDLS, CDR2 YYNGEE. This CDR3 comprises 13 residues. Original processing notes: For nucleated cells, counts were estimated from reference gene primer amplification. The repertoire was sequenced with immunoSEQ multiplex PCR; TCRdb's copy has only in-frame clones and lacks some. Clone size and V and J calls were adopted from that table, with D and trimming inferred from the DNA. The table records a few hundred thousand clones, about 91% of them present only once. Comment on this clone: Distinct nucleotide sequences in the sample also encode this CDR3.

The J gene is TRBJ2-5, the V gene TRBV9; TRBD1 might be the D (5 bases). The source is a human donor in a cohort exposed to, infected with or recovered from COVID-19 (not recorded which). The donor label of this sample is uncertain. The specimen was PBMCs or T cells enriched from blood (not recorded which). The CDR3 sequence: CASSVRGQETQYF. The CDR3 bases are TGTGCCAGCAGCGTAAGGGGCCAAGAGACCCAGTACTTC.